One sample yielded the 11 T cell receptor beta chains listed below, sequenced in a study of Graves' ophthalmopathy and Graves' hyperthyroidism. TCR beta CDR3 amplification used RNA transcripts. The workflow started with a first-round RT-PCR run with HTBI primers and then moved on to a second-round multiplex PCR. MiXCR, applied by TCRdb to the multiplex PCR reads, yields one record per CDR3 protein. Here the sample spans hundreds of thousands of distinct CDR3 sequences, 40% to 50% being singletons. Sequenced material: peripheral blood. These TCRs come from an adult man with Graves' ophthalmopathy.

CDR3 nucleotide sequence: TGCAGTGCCCTTCCCGGACTAGTGAAAGAGACCCAGTACTTC. Amino acid sequence: CSALPGLVKETQYF. The rearrangement links TRBV20-1 to TRBJ2-5; 7 bases are shared with TRBD2. The V gene end was trimmed by 6 bases and the J gene end by 3 bases; junction bases not matched to a gene: 10. This CDR3 is 14 amino acids long. In germline, CDR1 is DFQATT, CDR2 SNEGSKA (reference sequence).

The table lists this clonotype with a few counts. This chain joins TRBV28 and TRBJ2-5; 9 bases line up with TRBD2. Per the germline V gene, CDR1 is MDHEN and CDR2 is SYDVKM. The CDR3 runs to 15 residues. Unmatched junction bases numbered 8, after V lost 5 bases and J lost 4 bases. The CDR3 nucleotides read TGTGCCAGCAGTACCTTAGCGGGAGTGCGAGAGACCCAGTACTTC. Protein sequence: CASSTLAGVRETQYF.

The chain links TRBV10-3 to TRBJ2-2; 9 positions agree with TRBD2. Trimming cost V 5 bases and J 7 bases; bases outside gene matches: 11. Germline V gives CDR1 ENHRY, CDR2 SYGVKD. This CDR3 contains 16 residues. The CDR3: CAISPFAGGPVGELFF. The CDR3 DNA follows: TGTGCCATCAGTCCCTTCGCGGGGGGGCCGGTCGGGGAGCTGTTTTTT.

This rearrangement joins TRBV2 to TRBJ1-6; D not certain. CDR3 length: 15 amino acids. CDR1 SNHLY and CDR2 FYNNEI come from the germline V gene. The V end lost 11 bases, the J end lost 0 bases, and 14 bases lay between the germline ends. CDR3 protein: CAGGRESSYNSPLHF. CDR3 in DNA: TGTGCCGGAGGACGGGAAAGCTCCTATAATTCACCCCTCCACTTT.

This clonotype was counted between two and nine times. An end of the junction does not agree with germline; a read error may underlie this. This chain links TRBV7-7 with TRBJ1-5, with D perhaps TRBD1 (6 bases). The CDR3 runs 16 residues. Germline CDR1 and CDR2: SSHAT and FNYEAQ (reference sequence). DNA of the CDR3: TGTGCTAGCAGCTCCATTGGGGGGAAGGGGGATCAGCCCCAGCATTTT. Protein sequence: CASSSIGGKGDQPQHF.

This clonotype came up a few times. The V and J genes are TRBV29-1 and TRBJ1-2; 7 positions match TRBD1. Looked up from germline, CDR1 is SQVTM and CDR2 is ANQGSEA. This CDR3 is 15 amino acids long. V shed 2 bases, J shed 1 base, and the junction held 7 bases outside the gene matches. This chain's CDR3 is CSVEIRQGNNYGYTF. CDR3 sequence (DNA): TGCAGCGTTGAAATTAGACAGGGTAATAACTATGGCTACACCTTC.

Only a few counts were recorded for this clonotype. The chain recombines TRBV5-8 with TRBJ2-7, with 8 bases fitting TRBD1. Unmatched junction bases numbered 8, after V lost 4 bases and J lost 5 bases. Looked up from germline, CDR1 is SGHTS and CDR2 is YDEGEE. This CDR3 contains 14 residues. The CDR3 DNA reads TGTGCCAGCAGCACCAGGGCCAGGGGGCACGAGCAGTACTTC. This gives the protein CASSTRARGHEQYF.

This sequence joins TRBV5-6 and TRBJ2-7, with TRBD1 matching over 8 bases. The V segment lost 4 bases and the J segment 4 bases; nucleotides outside the gene matches: 7. CDR1 and CDR2 (germline): SGHDT, YYEEEE. The CDR3 consists of 14 residues. As DNA, the CDR3 is TGTGCCAGCAGCAAGAGACAGGGGAGATACGAGCAGTACTTC. Translating gives CASSKRQGRYEQYF. Full variable domain (rest looked up from reference TRBV5-6 and TRBJ2-7): DAGVTQSPTHLIKTRGQQVTLRCSPKSGHDTVSWYQQALGQGPQFIFQYYEEEERQRGNFPDRFSGHQFPNYSSELNVNALLLGDSALYLCASSKRQGRYEQYFGPGTRLTVT.

This clonotype was counted many times. J is TRBJ1-4 and V is TRBV20-1; no clear D. The germline gives CDR1 DFQATT, CDR2 SNEGSKA (reference sequence). This CDR3 is 12 amino acids long. V was shortened by 4 bases and J by 6 bases, with 9 bases between the two germline ends. DNA for the CDR3: TGCAGTGCTACTTCCGGGCATGAAAAACTGTTTTTT. Its protein is CSATSGHEKLFF.

Worth noting for this clonotype: A single base separates this from a much larger clone, so it may be a read error. The chain carries TRBV29-1 and TRBJ2-7, with 9 bases identical to TRBD1. This CDR3 is 12 amino acids long. Germline V CDR1 and CDR2: SQVTM, ANQGSEA. The CDR3 region has the DNA TGCAGCGGAGGACAGGGGTACTACGGGCAGTACTTC. This translates into CSGGQGYYGQYF.

The V and J genes are TRBV2 and TRBJ2-7; 7 nucleotides agree with TRBD2. The CDR3 is 14 amino acids. V gave up 11 bases and J gave up 2 bases; unmatched junction bases: 12. Germline lookup yields CDR1 SNHLY and CDR2 FYNNEI. The CDR3 reads CAGRAGLGAYEQYF. CDR3 DNA sequence: TGTGCCGGAAGAGCGGGACTTGGGGCCTACGAGCAGTACTTC.